This T cell receptor beta chain is from a study of cytomegalovirus exposure and HLA in healthy donors. The study's findings and limits: The study recorded 164 TCR beta chains that were cytomegalovirus-associated. In vitro confirmation showed three CMV-associated chains to be CMV antigen specific. Most TCR sequences showed up rarely, but some public TCRs showed up in many donors.

Remarks on this clone: What it binds is not known.

Method: immunoSEQ multiplex PCR; TCRdb's copy keeps in-frame clones and lacks some. The sample yields about 150,000 clones, more than 85% seen once. The CDR3 totals 14 residues. Looked up from germline, CDR1 is MNHEY and CDR2 is SVGAGI. The ends lost 0 bases at V and 8 bases at J; junction bases unmatched: 4. Sequencing was carried out using PBMCs. The sequence came from a man younger than 35 in good health and CMV-seronegative. The chain carries TRBV6-5 and TRBJ1-5; 7 nucleotides match TRBD1. CDR3 nucleotides: TGTGCCAGCAGTTACTCGACAGGGCGGGAGCCCCAGCATTTT. Translating gives CASSYSTGREPQHF.